The clone carrying this T cell receptor beta chain was recorded a few times. Researchers sorted participants into cohorts using their self-reported clinical history. This sample was taken from a study of blood T cell repertoires in COVID-19. The wider study: Sites across the United States, Italy and Spain contributed samples from acute and convalescent COVID-19.

Per germline, CDR1 SQVTM and CDR2 ANQGSEA. V was clipped by 6 bases and J by 1 base; unmatched bases: 6. CDR3 length: 13 amino acids. Libraries were prepared by immunoSEQ multiplex PCR; TCRdb keeps only in-frame clonotypes and omits some of them. The table includes tens of thousands of clones, approximately 80% detected once. The V and J genes are TRBV29-1 and TRBJ2-7; 7 positions match TRBD1. This sequence originates from a woman aged 40 to 50 with acute COVID-19. The sequenced sample consisted of PBMCs or T cells enriched from blood (not recorded which). CDR3 nucleotides: TGCAGCGTGGGTAAGGGACAGTCCTACGAGCAGTACTTC. Translated, it gives CSVGKGQSYEQYF.